The T cell receptor beta chain under discussion was sequenced for a study of blood T cell repertoires in COVID-19. Study summary: Acute and convalescent COVID-19 samples came from the United States, Italy and Spain. Sources were T cells, B-cell-depleted T cells, or PBMCs; the material itself was cDNA or gDNA.

V lost 1 base to trimming and J lost 2 bases; unmatched junction nucleotides: 8. The germline V gene has CDR1 SGHTA and CDR2 FQGNSA. The CDR3 extends over 16 amino acids. Original analysis: Quantification of nucleated cells was approximated via reference gene primer amplification. The repertoire was sequenced with immunoSEQ multiplex PCR; TCRdb's copy has only in-frame clones and lacks some. V, J and clone size are those of that table, while D and trimming were read from the DNA. The data contain 50,000 to 65,000 clones, roughly 84% of them seen just once; the ten biggest clones take up roughly 5.1%.

This rearrangement joins TRBV7-2 to TRBJ2-7; 7 bases align to TRBD2. The sequencing sample was made of peripheral blood. This clonotype was obtained from a middle-aged man with active COVID-19. The CDR3 sequence: CASSLEGASGTYEQYF. CDR3 coding DNA: TGTGCCAGCAGCTTAGAAGGCGCTAGCGGAACCTACGAGCAGTACTTC.